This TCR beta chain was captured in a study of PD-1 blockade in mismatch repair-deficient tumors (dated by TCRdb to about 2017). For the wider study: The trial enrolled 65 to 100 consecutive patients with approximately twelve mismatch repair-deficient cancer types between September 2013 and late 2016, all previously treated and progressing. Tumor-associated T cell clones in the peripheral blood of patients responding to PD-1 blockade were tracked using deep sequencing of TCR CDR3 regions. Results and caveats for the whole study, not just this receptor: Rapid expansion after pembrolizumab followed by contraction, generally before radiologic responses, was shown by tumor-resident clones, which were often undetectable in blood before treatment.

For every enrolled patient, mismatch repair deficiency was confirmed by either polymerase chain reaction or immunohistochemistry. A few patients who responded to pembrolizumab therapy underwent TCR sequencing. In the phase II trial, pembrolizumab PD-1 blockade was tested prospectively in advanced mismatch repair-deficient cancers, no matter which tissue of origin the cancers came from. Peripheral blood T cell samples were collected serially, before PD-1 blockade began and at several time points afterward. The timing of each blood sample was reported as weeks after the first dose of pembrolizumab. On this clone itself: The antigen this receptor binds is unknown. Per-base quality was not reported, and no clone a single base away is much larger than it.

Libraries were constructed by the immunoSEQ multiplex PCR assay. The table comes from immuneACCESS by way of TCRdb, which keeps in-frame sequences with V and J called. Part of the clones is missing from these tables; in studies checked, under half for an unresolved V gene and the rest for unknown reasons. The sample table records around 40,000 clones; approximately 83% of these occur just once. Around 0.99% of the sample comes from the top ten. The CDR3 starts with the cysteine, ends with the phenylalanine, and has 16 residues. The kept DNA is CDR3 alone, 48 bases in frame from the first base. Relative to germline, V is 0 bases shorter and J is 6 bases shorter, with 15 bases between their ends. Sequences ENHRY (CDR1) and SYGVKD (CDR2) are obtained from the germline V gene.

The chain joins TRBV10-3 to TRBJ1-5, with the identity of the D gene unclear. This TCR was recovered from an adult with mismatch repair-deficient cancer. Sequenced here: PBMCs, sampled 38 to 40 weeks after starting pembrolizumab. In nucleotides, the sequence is TGTGCCATCAGTGAGTCGGGAGGGTTGGCGCTTCAGCCCCAGCATTTT. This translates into CAISESGGLALQPQHF.